This note documents a single TCR beta chain sequence. What it binds is unknown. Each CDR3 protein is one row after TCRdb ran MiXCR on the RT-PCR reads. The data hold 700,000 to 900,000 distinct CDR3 sequences, with 21% observed a single time. Germline CDR1 is DFQATT and CDR2 is SNEGSKA (reference sequence). The CDR3 totals 14 residues. The germline V and J ends were trimmed by 2 bases and 9 bases, with 17 bases remaining between them. The source of the sample is a study of response to subunit inactivated influenza vaccine. Notes on the study in general: The authors suggested that every seasonal influenza vaccination recruits few new T cells.

This chain joins TRBV20-1 and TRBJ2-1, with D unresolved. The specimen was PBMCs from blood, collected 5 days after vaccination. The origin of this receptor is a man in his forties or fifties who received an inactivated influenza vaccine. The CDR3 region is CSARMAASIGEQFF. The CDR3 DNA sequence: TGCAGTGCTAGAATGGCAGCCTCGATAGGTGAGCAGTTCTTC.